This T cell receptor beta chain was recorded in a study of beta chain features in type 1 diabetes. Study context: About 98,000,000 sorted cells were examined across all samples.

All of the isolated RNA was reverse transcribed, so expressed TCRB transcripts were sequenced. The protocol was immunoSEQ multiplex PCR, while the TCRdb copy is restricted to in-frame clones and leaves out a portion. This sample has hundreds of thousands of clones, with over 11% found just once. Study outcomes and limitations: Highly expressing activated T cells could be over-counted with a cDNA template. TCRB CDR3 length was moderately but significantly reduced in all four CD4+ subsets of Type 1 diabetes patients. More deletions and fewer insertions at VDJ junctions were seen in type 1 diabetes patients.

This clone was detected a few times. As yet, its antigen is unknown. The germline gives CDR1 SGHTA, CDR2 FQGNSA. This CDR3 is 16 amino acids long. V dropped 5 bases and J dropped 2; count of bases not matched to a gene: 8. Sequencing was performed on naive CD4+ T cells from blood. The sequence derives from a man aged 18 to 30 with type 1 diabetes. The V call is TRBV7-2, the J call TRBJ1-5; 8 bases fit TRBD1. In nucleotides, the CDR3 is TGTGCCAGCAGCCATCGGACAGGGTTTGGCAATCAGCCCCAGCATTTT. It encodes CASSHRTGFGNQPQHF.